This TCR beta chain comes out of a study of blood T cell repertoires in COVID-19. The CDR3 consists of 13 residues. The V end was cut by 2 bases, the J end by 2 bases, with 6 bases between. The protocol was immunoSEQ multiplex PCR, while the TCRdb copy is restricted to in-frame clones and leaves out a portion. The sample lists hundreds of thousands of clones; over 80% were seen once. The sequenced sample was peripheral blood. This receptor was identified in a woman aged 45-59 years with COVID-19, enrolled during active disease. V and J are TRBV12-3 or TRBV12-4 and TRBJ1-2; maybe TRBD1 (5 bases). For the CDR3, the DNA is TGTGCCAGCAGTTTACGGGGGAACTATGGCTACACCTTC. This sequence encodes CASSLRGNYGYTF.